This section outlines one TCR beta chain sequence together with its context. Germline V gene data show CDR1 as MNHNS and CDR2 as SASEGT. The CDR3 loop spans 15 amino acids. Trimming stripped 2 bases from V and 8 bases from J, with 17 bases between. The table came from immunoSEQ multiplex PCR; TCRdb's copy has only in-frame clones and leaves some out. Of roughly 54,000 clones detected, approximately 96% appear once; the ten largest clones hold around 1.9%. These data come from a study of control samples from healthy donors and cancer patients. The receptor was derived from a woman younger than 45 in good health. Sample: blood. This sequence joins TRBV6-1 and TRBJ2-3; D gene ambiguous. In DNA form, the CDR3 reads TGTGCCAGCAGTGAACGATCGGGTAGTGTCGGTACGCAGTATTTT. This sequence encodes CASSERSGSVGTQYF.